Following are 3 T cell receptor beta chains from one sample sequenced in a study of OX40 agonist ivuxolimab in advanced cancers. Using immunoSEQ multiplex PCR, the repertoire was profiled, and TCRdb retains in-frame clones only, with some absent. The data contain 50,000 to 65,000 clones, approximately 88% of them singletons. Sequencing used CD4+ or CD8+ T cells sorted from blood, obtained in a trial of the OX40 agonist ivuxolimab. These receptors came from an adult with an advanced solid tumor such as melanoma, head and neck, liver or kidney cancer.

The J gene is TRBJ2-1, the V gene TRBV29-1; possible D gene TRBD2, 6 bases. This CDR3 is 13 amino acids long. Germline V gene data show CDR1 as SQVTM and CDR2 as ANQGSEA. V was cut by 7 bases and J by 3 bases, with 13 bases left in between. The CDR3 here is CSGPPGLYNEQFF. CDR3 nucleotide sequence: TGCAGCGGGCCTCCGGGACTCTACAATGAGCAGTTCTTC.

The chain carries TRBV2 and TRBJ2-1; 7 positions agree with TRBD2. J lost 2 bases, V lost 5 bases, and 6 bases had no gene match. Looked up from germline, CDR1 is SNHLY and CDR2 is FYNNEI. The CDR3 runs 15 residues. CDR3 region: CASSPLAGTYNEQFF. The CDR3 DNA reads TGTGCCAGCAGTCCTTTAGCGGGTACCTACAATGAGCAGTTCTTC.

The chain couples TRBV27 to TRBJ2-5, with a tentative D call TRBD1 (6 bases). Near its end, the DNA agrees better with TRBJ2-7, so the J call may be wrong. The CDR3 runs to 15 residues. Germline CDR1 MNHEY, CDR2 SMNVEV (reference sequence). CDR3 coding DNA: TGTGCCAGCAGTTTTCGACCCGGACAGTCCTACGAGCAGTACTTC. This codes for CASSFRPGQSYEQYF.